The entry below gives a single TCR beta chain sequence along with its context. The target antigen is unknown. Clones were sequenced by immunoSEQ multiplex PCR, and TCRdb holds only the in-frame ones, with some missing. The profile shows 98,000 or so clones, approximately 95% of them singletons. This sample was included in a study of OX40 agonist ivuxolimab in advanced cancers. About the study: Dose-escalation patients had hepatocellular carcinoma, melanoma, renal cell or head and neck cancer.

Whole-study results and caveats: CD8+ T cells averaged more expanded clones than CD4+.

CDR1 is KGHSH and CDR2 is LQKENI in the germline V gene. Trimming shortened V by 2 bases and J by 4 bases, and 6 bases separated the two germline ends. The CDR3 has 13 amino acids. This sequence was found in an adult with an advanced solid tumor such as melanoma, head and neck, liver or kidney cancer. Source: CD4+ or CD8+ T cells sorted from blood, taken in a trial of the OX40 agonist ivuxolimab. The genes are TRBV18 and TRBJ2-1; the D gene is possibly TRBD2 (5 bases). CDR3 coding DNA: TGTGCCAGCTCACCAGGGGAGTACAATGAGCAGTTCTTC. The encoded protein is CASSPGEYNEQFF.